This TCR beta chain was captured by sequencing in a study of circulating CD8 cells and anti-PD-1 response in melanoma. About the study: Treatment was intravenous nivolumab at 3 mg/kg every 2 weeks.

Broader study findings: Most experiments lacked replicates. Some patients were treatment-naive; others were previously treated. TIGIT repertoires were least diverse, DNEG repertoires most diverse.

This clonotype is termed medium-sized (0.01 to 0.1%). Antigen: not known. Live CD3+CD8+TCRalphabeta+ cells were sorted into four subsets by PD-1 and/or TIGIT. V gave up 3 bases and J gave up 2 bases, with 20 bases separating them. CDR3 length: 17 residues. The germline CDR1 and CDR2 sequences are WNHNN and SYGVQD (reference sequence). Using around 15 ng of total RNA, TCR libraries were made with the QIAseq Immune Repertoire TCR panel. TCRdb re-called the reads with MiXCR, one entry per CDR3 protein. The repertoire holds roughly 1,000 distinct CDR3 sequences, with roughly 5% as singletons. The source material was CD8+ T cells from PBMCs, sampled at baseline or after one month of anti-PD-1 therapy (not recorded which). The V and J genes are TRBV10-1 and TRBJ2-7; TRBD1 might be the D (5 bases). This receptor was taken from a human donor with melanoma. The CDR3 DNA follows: TGCGCCAGCAGTGACCACCACGCGGACACCCCTACCTACGAGCAGTACTTC. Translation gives CASSDHHADTPTYEQYF.